The sequence of this T cell receptor beta chain was determined in a study of glioma-infiltrating T cells after dendritic cell vaccination. The CDR3 consists of 11 residues. The germline CDR1 and CDR2 sequences are LNHDA and SQIVND (reference sequence). The ends were cut back, 4 bases at V and 4 bases at J, with 4 bases in the middle. The immunoSEQ assay amplified TCRB CDR3 from up to roughly 2 ug DNA. TCRdb keeps only in-frame clones here, not all; method: immunoSEQ multiplex PCR. Of approximately 60,000 clones listed, 86% are singletons. To note about this clone: Its antigen is unidentified.

The study's findings and limits: No direct clonality-survival link was found; a diverse polyclonal response may matter.

Indicated time point: after dendritic cell vaccination, including at tumor progression/relapse. The chain links TRBV19 to TRBJ1-2; the D is unclear. This TCR was recovered from a human donor with glioblastoma. The sequenced sample was blood, obtained after dendritic cell vaccination. CDR3 nucleotides: TGTGCCAGTAGTAGCGTCTATGGCTACACCTTC. Residues: CASSSVYGYTF.